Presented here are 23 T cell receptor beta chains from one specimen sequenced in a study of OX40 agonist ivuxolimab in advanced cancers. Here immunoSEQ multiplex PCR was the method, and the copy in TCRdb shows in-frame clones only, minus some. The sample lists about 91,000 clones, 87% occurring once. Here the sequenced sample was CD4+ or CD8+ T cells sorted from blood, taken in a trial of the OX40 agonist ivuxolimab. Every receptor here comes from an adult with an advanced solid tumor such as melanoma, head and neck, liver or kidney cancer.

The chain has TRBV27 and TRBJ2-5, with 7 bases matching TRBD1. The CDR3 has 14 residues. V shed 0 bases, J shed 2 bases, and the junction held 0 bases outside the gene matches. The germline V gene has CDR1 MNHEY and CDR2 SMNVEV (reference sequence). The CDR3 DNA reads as TGTGCCAGCAGTTTATCGGGACAGCAAGAGACCCAGTACTTC. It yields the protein CASSLSGQQETQYF.

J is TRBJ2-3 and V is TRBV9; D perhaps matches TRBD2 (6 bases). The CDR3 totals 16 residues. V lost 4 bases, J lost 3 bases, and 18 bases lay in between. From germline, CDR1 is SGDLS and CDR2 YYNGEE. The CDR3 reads CASSSLVGGPTDTQYF. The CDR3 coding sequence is TGTGCCAGCAGCTCCCTGGTTGGAGGGCCTACAGATACGCAGTATTTT.

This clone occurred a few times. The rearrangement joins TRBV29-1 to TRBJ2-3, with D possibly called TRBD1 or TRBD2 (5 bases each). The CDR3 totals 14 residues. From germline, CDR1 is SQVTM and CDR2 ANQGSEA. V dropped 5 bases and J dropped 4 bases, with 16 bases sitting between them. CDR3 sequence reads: CSVRDLRAADTQYF. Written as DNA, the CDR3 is TGCAGCGTTAGGGACCTGCGGGCGGCAGATACGCAGTATTTT.

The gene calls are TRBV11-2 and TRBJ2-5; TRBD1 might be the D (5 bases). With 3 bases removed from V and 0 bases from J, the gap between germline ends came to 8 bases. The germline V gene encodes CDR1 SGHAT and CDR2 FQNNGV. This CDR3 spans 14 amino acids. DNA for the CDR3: TGTGCCAGCAGCTTTCAGGGTGACCAAGAGACCCAGTACTTC. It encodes CASSFQGDQETQYF.

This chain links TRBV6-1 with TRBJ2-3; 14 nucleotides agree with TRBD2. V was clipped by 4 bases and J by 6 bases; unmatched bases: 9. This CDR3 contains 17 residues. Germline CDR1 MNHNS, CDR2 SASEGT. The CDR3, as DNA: TGTGCCAGCAGTGCCCGACTAGCGGGGGGGGAGCACGATACGCAGTATTTT. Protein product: CASSARLAGGEHDTQYF.

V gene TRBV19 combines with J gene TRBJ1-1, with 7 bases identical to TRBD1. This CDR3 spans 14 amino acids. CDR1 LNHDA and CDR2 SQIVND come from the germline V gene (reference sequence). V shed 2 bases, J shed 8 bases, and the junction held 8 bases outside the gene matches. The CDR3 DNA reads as TGTGCCAGTAGTATAACCACAGGGGAATCGGAAGCTTTCTTT. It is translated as CASSITTGESEAFF.

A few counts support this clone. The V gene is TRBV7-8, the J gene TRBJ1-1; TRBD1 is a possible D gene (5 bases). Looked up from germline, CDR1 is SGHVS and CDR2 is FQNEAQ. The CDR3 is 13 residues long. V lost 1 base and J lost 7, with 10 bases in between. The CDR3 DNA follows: TGTGCCAGCAGCTTAGATCTGACAGTTGAAGCTTTCTTT. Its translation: CASSLDLTVEAFF. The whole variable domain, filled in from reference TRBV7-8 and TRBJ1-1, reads GAGVSQSPRYKVAKRGQDVALRCDPISGHVSLFWYQQALGQGPEFLTYFQNEAQLDKSGLPSDRFFAERPEGSVSTLKIQRTQQEDSAVYLCASSLDLTVEAFFGQGTRLTVV.

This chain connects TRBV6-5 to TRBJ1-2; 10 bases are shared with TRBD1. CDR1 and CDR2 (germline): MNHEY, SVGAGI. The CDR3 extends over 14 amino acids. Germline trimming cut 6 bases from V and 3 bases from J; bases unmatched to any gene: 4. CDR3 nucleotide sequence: TGTGCCAGCAGAACTGGACAGGGGGACTATGGCTACACCTTC. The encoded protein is CASRTGQGDYGYTF.

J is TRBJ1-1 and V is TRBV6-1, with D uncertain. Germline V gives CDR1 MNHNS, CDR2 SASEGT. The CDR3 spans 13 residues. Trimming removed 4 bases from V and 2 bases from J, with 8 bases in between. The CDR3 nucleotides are TGTGCCAGCAGTGCCTCAGGCAACACTGAAGCTTTCTTT. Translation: CASSASGNTEAFF.

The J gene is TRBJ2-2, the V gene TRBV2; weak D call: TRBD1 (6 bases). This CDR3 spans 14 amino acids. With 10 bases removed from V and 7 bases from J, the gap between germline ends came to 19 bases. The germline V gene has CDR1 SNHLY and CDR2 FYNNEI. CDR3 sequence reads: CATTPSGDGGELFF. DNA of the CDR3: TGTGCCACCACCCCATCAGGGGATGGCGGGGAGCTGTTTTTT.

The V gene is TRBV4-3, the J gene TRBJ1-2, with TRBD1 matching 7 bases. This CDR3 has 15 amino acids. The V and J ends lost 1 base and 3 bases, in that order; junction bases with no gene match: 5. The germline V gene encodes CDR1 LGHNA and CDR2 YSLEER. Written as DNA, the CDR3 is TGCGCCAGCAGCCAAGGAAGGGGGCGGTACTATGGCTACACCTTC. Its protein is CASSQGRGRYYGYTF.

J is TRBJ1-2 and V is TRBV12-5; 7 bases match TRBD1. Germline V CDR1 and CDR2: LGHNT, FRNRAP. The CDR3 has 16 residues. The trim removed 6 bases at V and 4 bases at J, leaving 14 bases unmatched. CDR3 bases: TGTGCTAGTGGCCCGCCGCGACAGGGCCAGAGCTATGGCTACACCTTC. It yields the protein CASGPPRQGQSYGYTF.

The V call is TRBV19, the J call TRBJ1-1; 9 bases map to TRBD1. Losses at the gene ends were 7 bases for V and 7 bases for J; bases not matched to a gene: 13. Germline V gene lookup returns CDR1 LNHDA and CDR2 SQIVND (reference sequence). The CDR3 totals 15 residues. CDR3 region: CASTHLTGGPLEAFF. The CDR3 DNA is TGTGCCAGTACCCACCTCACAGGGGGCCCGCTTGAAGCTTTCTTT.

The CDR3: CASSSLSNPDTQYF. The CDR3 region has the DNA TGTGCCAGCAGCTCCCTCTCAAACCCAGATACGCAGTATTTT. V and J are TRBV5-5 and TRBJ2-3; no definite D call. V gave up 3 bases and J gave up 4 bases, with 12 bases separating them. The CDR3 sequence is 14 residues long. The germline V gene encodes CDR1 SGHKS and CDR2 YYEKEE (reference sequence).

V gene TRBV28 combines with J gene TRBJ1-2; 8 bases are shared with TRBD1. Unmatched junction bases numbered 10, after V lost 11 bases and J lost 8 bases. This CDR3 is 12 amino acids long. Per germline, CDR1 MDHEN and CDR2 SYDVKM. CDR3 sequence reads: CALGQGRDGYTF. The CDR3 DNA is TGTGCCCTAGGACAGGGAAGGGACGGCTACACCTTC.

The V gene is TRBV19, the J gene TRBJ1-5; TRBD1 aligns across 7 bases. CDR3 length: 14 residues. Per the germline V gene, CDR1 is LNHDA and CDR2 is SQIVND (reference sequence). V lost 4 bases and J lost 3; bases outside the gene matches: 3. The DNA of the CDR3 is TGTGCCAGTAGTAGCGGGACAGACAATCAGCCCCAGCATTTT. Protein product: CASSSGTDNQPQHF.

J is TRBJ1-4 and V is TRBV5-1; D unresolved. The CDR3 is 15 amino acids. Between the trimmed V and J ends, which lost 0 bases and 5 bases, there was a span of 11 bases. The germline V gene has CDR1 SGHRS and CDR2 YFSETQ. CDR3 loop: CASSLDPTENEKLFF. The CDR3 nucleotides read TGCGCCAGCAGCTTGGACCCTACGGAGAATGAAAAACTGTTTTTT.

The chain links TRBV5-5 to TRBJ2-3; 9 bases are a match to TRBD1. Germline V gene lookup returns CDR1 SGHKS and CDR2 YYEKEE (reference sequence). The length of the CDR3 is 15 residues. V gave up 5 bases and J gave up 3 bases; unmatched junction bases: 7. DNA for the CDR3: TGTGCCAGCAGGCCCGGGACAGGGTGGACAGATACGCAGTATTTT. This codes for CASRPGTGWTDTQYF.

This CDR3 reads CASSQTGGSLYGYTF. CDR3 bases: TGTGCCAGCAGCCAAACAGGGGGTTCACTCTATGGCTACACCTTC. The chain is built from TRBV9 and TRBJ1-2, with 8 bases fitting TRBD1. The CDR3 is 15 amino acids. Per the germline V gene, CDR1 is SGDLS and CDR2 is YYNGEE. The J segment lost 4 bases and the V segment lost 4 bases, leaving 9 bases of the junction unmatched.

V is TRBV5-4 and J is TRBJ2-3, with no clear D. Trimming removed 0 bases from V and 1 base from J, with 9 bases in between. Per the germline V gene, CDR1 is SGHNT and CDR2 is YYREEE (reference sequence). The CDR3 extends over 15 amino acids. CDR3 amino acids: CASSLEGPGTDTQYF. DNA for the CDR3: TGTGCCAGCAGCTTGGAAGGGCCAGGCACAGATACGCAGTATTTT.

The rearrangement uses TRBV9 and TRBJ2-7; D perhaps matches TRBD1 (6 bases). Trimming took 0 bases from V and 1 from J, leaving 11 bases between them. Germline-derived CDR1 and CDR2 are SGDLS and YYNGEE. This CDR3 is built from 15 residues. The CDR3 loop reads CASSVAGDFSYEQYF. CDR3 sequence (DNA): TGTGCCAGCAGCGTAGCAGGGGATTTTTCCTACGAGCAGTACTTC.

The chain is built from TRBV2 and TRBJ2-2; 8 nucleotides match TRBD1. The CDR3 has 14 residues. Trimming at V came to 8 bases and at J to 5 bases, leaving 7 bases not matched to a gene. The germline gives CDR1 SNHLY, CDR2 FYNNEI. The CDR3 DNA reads TGTGCCAGCGAGACAGGGGCGGGGACCGGGGAGCTGTTTTTT. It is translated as CASETGAGTGELFF.

CDR3 DNA sequence: TGTGCCAGTAGCCCCGCCCCTACAGATACGCAGTATTTT. Encoded protein: CASSPAPTDTQYF. This sequence joins TRBV19 and TRBJ2-3; D not resolved. V dropped 6 bases and J dropped 3 bases, with 10 bases sitting between them. The CDR3 is 13 residues long. In germline, CDR1 is LNHDA, CDR2 SQIVND (reference sequence).